A selection of T cell receptor beta chains follows, all from one sample in a study of T-cell reconstitution after alpha-beta-depleted transplantation in children. One entry per CDR3 protein, called by TCRdb with MiXCR from the PCR reads. The table lists hundreds of thousands of distinct CDR3 sequences, roughly 13% of them singletons. Sample: PBMCs, taken before TCRalphabeta/CD19-depleted stem cell transplant. These receptors were taken from a girl aged 2-9 years with congenital amegakaryocytic thrombocytopenia, due to receive a stem cell transplant. Both conserved end residues are part of each CDR3. The order of the fields is V gene, J gene, clone size, D gene, CDR3 protein, CDR3 DNA. D genes are given only for firm matches. Clone size is not always given. Where it is, it says once, few, many or a class for expanded clones.

V gene: TRBV5-1; J gene: TRBJ2-1; clone size: many; D gene: NA; CDR3 protein: CASSLEAVLNNEQFF; CDR3 DNA: TGCGCCAGCAGCTTGGAAGCGGTTCTGAACAATGAGCAGTTCTTC
V gene: TRBV5-1; J gene: TRBJ2-7; clone size: many; D gene: NA; CDR3 protein: CASSISSSYEQYF; CDR3 DNA: TGCGCCAGCAGCATATCCTCCTCCTACGAGCAGTACTTC
V gene: TRBV12-3/TRBV12-4; J gene: TRBJ2-2; clone size: NA; D gene: NA; CDR3 protein: CASSVVETRNTGELFF; CDR3 DNA: TGTGCCAGCAGTGTTGTTGAGACTAGGAACACCGGGGAGCTGTTTTTT
V gene: TRBV5-8; J gene: TRBJ1-2; clone size: many; D gene: NA; CDR3 protein: CASSLHPGEDYGYTF; CDR3 DNA: TGTGCCAGCAGCTTGCACCCGGGGGAAGACTATGGCTACACCTTC
V gene: TRBV6-4; J gene: TRBJ2-1; clone size: few; D gene: NA; CDR3 protein: CASSKAPWLPADNEQFF; CDR3 DNA: TGTGCCAGCAGTAAGGCACCTTGGCTTCCCGCGGACAATGAGCAGTTCTTC
V gene: TRBV20-1; J gene: TRBJ2-5; clone size: many; D gene: NA; CDR3 protein: CRDNRTQYF; CDR3 DNA: TGCAGGGATAACCGGACCCAGTACTTC
V gene: TRBV7-9; J gene: TRBJ1-2; clone size: many; D gene: TRBD1; CDR3 protein: CASSLARDRGFGYTF; CDR3 DNA: TGTGCCAGCAGCTTAGCGAGGGACAGGGGGTTTGGCTACACCTTC
V gene: TRBV20-1; J gene: TRBJ1-1; clone size: many; D gene: TRBD1; CDR3 protein: CSARKTGSTEAFF; CDR3 DNA: TGCAGTGCTAGGAAGACAGGGTCTACTGAAGCTTTCTTT
V gene: TRBV28; J gene: TRBJ1-1; clone size: few; D gene: NA; CDR3 protein: CASRTGAFF; CDR3 DNA: TGTGCCAGCAGGACGGGAGCTTTCTTT
V gene: TRBV12-3/TRBV12-4; J gene: TRBJ2-7; clone size: NA; D gene: NA; CDR3 protein: CASAFRRGYEQYF; CDR3 DNA: TGTGCCAGCGCTTTCCGGCGGGGCTACGAGCAGTACTTC
V gene: TRBV12-3/TRBV12-4; J gene: TRBJ2-3; clone size: many; D gene: NA; CDR3 protein: CATGVADTQYF; CDR3 DNA: TGTGCCACAGGGGTGGCAGATACGCAGTATTTT
V gene: TRBV18; J gene: TRBJ2-5; clone size: NA; D gene: TRBD2; CDR3 protein: CASSAESGGQETQYF; CDR3 DNA: TGTGCCAGCTCAGCCGAAAGCGGGGGCCAAGAGACCCAGTACTTC
V gene: TRBV4-2; J gene: TRBJ2-3; clone size: NA; D gene: NA; CDR3 protein: CASSQGGSTQYF; CDR3 DNA: TGTGCCAGCAGCCAAGGAGGGTCTACGCAGTATTTT
V gene: TRBV5-5; J gene: TRBJ1-1; clone size: NA; D gene: NA; CDR3 protein: CASSGSGTQKGTEAFF; CDR3 DNA: TGTGCCAGCAGCGGATCCGGGACGCAAAAGGGGACTGAAGCTTTCTTT
V gene: TRBV7-6; J gene: TRBJ1-4; clone size: NA; D gene: TRBD1; CDR3 protein: CASSLDRRDRGPTLFF; CDR3 DNA: TGTGCCAGCAGCTTAGACAGACGGGACAGGGGGCCAACACTGTTTTTT
V gene: TRBV5-6; J gene: TRBJ2-1; clone size: many; D gene: TRBD2; CDR3 protein: CASSLALAGPYNEQFF; CDR3 DNA: TGTGCCAGCAGCTTAGCGTTAGCGGGACCCTACAATGAGCAGTTCTTC
V gene: TRBV6-6; J gene: TRBJ2-3; clone size: many; D gene: TRBD1; CDR3 protein: CASKEDRGTDTQYF; CDR3 DNA: TGTGCCAGCAAGGAAGACAGGGGCACAGATACGCAGTATTTT
V gene: TRBV28; J gene: TRBJ2-7; clone size: NA; D gene: TRBD2; CDR3 protein: CASSPVTSGSFVGWSGEQYF; CDR3 DNA: TGTGCCAGCAGTCCAGTAACTAGCGGGAGTTTTGTGGGATGGTCGGGAGAGCAGTACTTC
V gene: TRBV7-2; J gene: TRBJ2-1; clone size: many; D gene: TRBD2; CDR3 protein: CASSLVYLAGSYNEQFF; CDR3 DNA: TGTGCCAGCAGCTTAGTGTACCTAGCGGGCTCCTACAATGAGCAGTTCTTC
V gene: TRBV11-2; J gene: TRBJ2-7; clone size: NA; D gene: NA; CDR3 protein: CASSTAPGTSYEQYF; CDR3 DNA: TGTGCCAGCAGCACCGCCCCCGGGACAAGTTACGAGCAGTACTTC
V gene: TRBV20-1; J gene: TRBJ1-6; clone size: NA; D gene: TRBD1; CDR3 protein: CSAYRGNSPLHF; CDR3 DNA: TGCAGTGCCTACAGGGGTAATTCACCCCTCCACTTT
V gene: TRBV5-1; J gene: TRBJ1-3; clone size: few; D gene: NA; CDR3 protein: CASSLDTNGNTIYF; CDR3 DNA: TGCGCCAGCAGCTTGGACACGAATGGAAACACCATATATTTT
V gene: TRBV5-1; J gene: TRBJ1-2; clone size: few; D gene: NA; CDR3 protein: CASSATGSDYGYTF; CDR3 DNA: TGCGCCAGCAGCGCCACAGGGAGTGACTATGGCTACACCTTC
V gene: TRBV6-1; J gene: TRBJ2-1; clone size: many; D gene: NA; CDR3 protein: CASSKQGGGYNEQFF; CDR3 DNA: TGTGCCAGCAGTAAACAGGGAGGAGGTTACAATGAGCAGTTCTTC
V gene: TRBV7-2; J gene: TRBJ1-1; clone size: many; D gene: NA; CDR3 protein: CASSWTVTEAFF; CDR3 DNA: TGTGCCAGCAGCTGGACAGTTACTGAAGCTTTCTTT
V gene: TRBV20-1; J gene: TRBJ2-4; clone size: many; D gene: TRBD2; CDR3 protein: CSAQRGRLMAKNIQYF; CDR3 DNA: TGCAGTGCCCAGCGGGGGAGGCTCATGGCCAAAAACATTCAGTACTTC